These 2 T cell receptor beta chains were sequenced from one sample in a study of T cells in Graves' hyperthyroidism and ophthalmopathy. Amplified regions were TCR beta CDR3 sequences from RNA transcripts. First-round RT-PCR with HTBI primers amplified the TCR CDR3 region. A single record per CDR3 protein comes from TCRdb applying MiXCR to the multiplex PCR reads. Altogether 450,000 to 650,000 distinct CDR3 sequences are present, over 12% being singletons, with the ten largest covering roughly 7.7%. Input material: blood. These receptors came from a woman between 18 and 30 years old with Graves' ophthalmopathy.

Many counts were recorded for this clonotype. The CDR3 protein is CASSLRQGNQPQHF. As DNA, the CDR3 is TGTGCCAGCAGTTTGAGGCAGGGCAATCAGCCCCAGCATTTT. This sequence joins TRBV27 and TRBJ1-5, with unresolved D. Germline V CDR1 and CDR2: MNHEY, SMNVEV (reference sequence). The CDR3 covers 14 residues. V was cut by 3 bases and J by 2 bases, with 8 bases left in between.

This clonotype was seen only a few times. The chain joins TRBV6-2 or TRBV6-3 to TRBJ2-2, with TRBD2 matching 10 bases. Per the germline V gene, CDR1 is MNHEY and CDR2 is SVGEGT. The ends lost 5 bases at V and 10 bases at J; junction bases unmatched: 16. The CDR3 is 17 amino acids. The CDR3, as DNA: TGTGCCAGCAGTAAGATCTTACTAGCGGGGAGACTAGAGGAGCTGTTTTTT. Amino acids: CASSKILLAGRLEELFF.